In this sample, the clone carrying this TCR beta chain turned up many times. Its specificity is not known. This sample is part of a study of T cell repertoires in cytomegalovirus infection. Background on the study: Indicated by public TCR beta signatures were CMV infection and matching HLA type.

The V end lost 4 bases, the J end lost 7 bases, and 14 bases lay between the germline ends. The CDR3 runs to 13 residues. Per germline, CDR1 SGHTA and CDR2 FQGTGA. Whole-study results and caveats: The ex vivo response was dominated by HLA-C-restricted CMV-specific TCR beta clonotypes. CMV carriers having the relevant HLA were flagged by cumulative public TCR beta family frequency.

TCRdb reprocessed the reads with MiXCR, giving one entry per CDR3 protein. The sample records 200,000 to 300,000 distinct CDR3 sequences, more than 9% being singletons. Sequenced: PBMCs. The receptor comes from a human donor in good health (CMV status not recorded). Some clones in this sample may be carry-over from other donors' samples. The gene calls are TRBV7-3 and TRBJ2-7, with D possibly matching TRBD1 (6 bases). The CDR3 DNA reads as TGTGCCAGCAGCTCTTCCCCAACAGGGGAGCAGTACTTC. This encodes CASSSSPTGEQYF.